A single sample gave rise to the 5 T cell receptor beta chains below, sequenced in a study of blood T cell repertoires in COVID-19. Assay used: immunoSEQ multiplex PCR; TCRdb lists only in-frame clones, some missing. The sample includes roughly 90,000 clones, about nine tenths of them seen just once. What was sequenced was peripheral blood. The receptors come from a human donor with active COVID-19. The donor label of this sample is uncertain.

V is TRBV9 and J is TRBJ2-1; no firm D call. V lost 3 bases to trimming and J lost 7 bases, with 8 bases between them. Germline values: CDR1 SGDLS, CDR2 YYNGEE. The CDR3 has 12 amino acids. CDR3 sequence reads: CASSGSVNEQFF. Here the CDR3 DNA reads TGTGCCAGCAGCGGCTCGGTTAATGAGCAGTTCTTC.

V usage is TRBV5-1 and J usage is TRBJ2-2, with 7 bases lining up with TRBD1. Trimming removed 1 base from V and 3 bases from J; junction bases left unmatched: 0. The germline V gene has CDR1 SGHRS and CDR2 YFSETQ. The CDR3 sequence is 14 residues long. The CDR3 sequence is CASSLTGDTGELFF. CDR3 in DNA: TGCGCCAGCAGCTTGACAGGGGACACCGGGGAGCTGTTTTTT.

This chain connects TRBV18 to TRBJ2-1; 12 bases fit TRBD1. V trimming: 3 bases; J trimming: 5 bases; junction bases outside the gene matches: 14. The germline V gene has CDR1 KGHSH and CDR2 LQKENI. This CDR3 region has 19 residues. The chain's CDR3 is CASSPRDRGQNSYDNEQFF. The CDR3 DNA is TGTGCCAGCTCACCCCGGGACAGGGGGCAAAACTCCTACGACAATGAGCAGTTCTTC.

The chain recombines TRBV5-1 with TRBJ2-3; 11 bases agree with TRBD2. The CDR3 is 17 amino acids. CDR1 and CDR2 from the germline V gene are SGHRS and YFSETQ. Trimming took 0 bases from V and 0 from J; bases not matched to a gene: 3. CDR3 region: CASSLDPSGGSTDTQYF. CDR3 sequence (DNA): TGCGCCAGCAGCTTGGACCCTAGCGGGGGGAGCACAGATACGCAGTATTTT. Supplemented by reference TRBV5-1 and TRBJ2-3, the full variable domain reads KAGVTQTPRYLIKTRGQQVTLSCSPISGHRSVSWYQQTPGQGLQFLFEYFSETQRNKGNFPGRFSGRQFSNSRSEMNVSTLELGDSALYLCASSLDPSGGSTDTQYFGPGTRLTVL.

The rearrangement links TRBV4-3 to TRBJ2-7; 7 nucleotides align to TRBD2. Germline V gene data show CDR1 as LGHNA and CDR2 as YSLEER. The junction had 6 bases not matched to a gene; V was cut back by 4 bases and J by 3 bases. There are 14 residues in the CDR3. The CDR3 bases are TGCGCCAGCAGCCCCCAGCGGGGCCGCTACGAGCAGTACTTC. Its protein product is CASSPQRGRYEQYF.